What follows is one T cell receptor (beta chain) and its context. Naive cells were sorted as CD45RO-, CCR7+, CD27+ and CD95-. Via 5' RACE with UMI labels, TRB cDNA libraries were prepared. TCRdb re-called the 5' RACE reads, yielding one record per CDR3 amino acid sequence without DNA. The table lists around 81,000 distinct CDR3 sequences, with 1.6% in the top ten. These data belong to a study of CXCR3-negative and CXCR3-positive naive CD8 T cells. Specimen: naive CXCR3- CD8+ T cells from blood. Subset: CD45RO-CCR7+CD27+CD95- naive CD8+ T cells lacking CXCR3 (TNR3-). The sequence came from a human donor in good health. Some clones in this sample may be carry-over from other donors' samples.

This chain's CDR3 is CATSRDWGKAREQYF. The rearrangement uses TRBV15 and TRBJ2-7; TCRdb's D call of TRBD1 is untestable without DNA. The CDR3 spans 15 residues. Per the germline V gene, CDR1 is LNHNV and CDR2 is YYDKDF (reference sequence). Full variable domain (missing parts from reference TRBV15 and TRBJ2-7): DAMVIQNPRYQVTQFGKPVTLSCSQTLNHNVMYWYQQKSSQAPKLLFHYYDKDFNNEADTPDNFQSRRPNTSFCFLDIRSPGLGDTAMYLCATSRDWGKAREQYFGPGTRLTVT.